Here is one T cell receptor (beta chain) with its context. Its antigen is still unknown. Trimming took off 0 bases at V and 2 bases at J, with 12 bases between the two ends. Germline V gene lookup returns CDR1 MGHRA and CDR2 YSYEKL. The CDR3 spans 16 residues. The data are from a study of T cell responses to AZD1222 COVID-19 vaccine. Study-level points and caveats: The donor group comprised mostly white British people and more females; the analysis possibly underestimated clonal diversity.

Generated by immunoSEQ multiplex PCR, the TCRdb table keeps only in-frame clones and is missing some. The sample includes about 150,000 clones, around 88% seen only once; the top ten take roughly 0.98%. The sequenced sample was peripheral blood, obtained 28 days after the second AZD1222 dose. This sequence was found in an adult who received the AZD1222 COVID-19 vaccine. The chain couples TRBV4-1 to TRBJ2-3; D is uncertain. For the CDR3, the DNA is TGCGCCAGCAGCCAAGATACCATCGCGACCACAGATACGCAGTATTTT. Translating it yields CASSQDTIATTDTQYF.